This TCR beta chain was profiled in a study of control samples from healthy donors and cancer patients (dated by TCRdb to about 2020). Concerning this clone itself: This receptor's antigen is unknown. Base quality data are lacking; no much larger clone is found one base away.

The method behind the library was the immunoSEQ multiplex PCR assay. The immuneACCESS repertoire file appears here via TCRdb, limited to in-frame rearrangements. These files lack a portion of the clones; in checked studies, under half of the deficit traces to unresolved V genes, and the cause of the others is not known. For this sample there are 100,000 to 120,000 clones; approximately 88% appear just once. The ten top clones hold around 3.5% of the sample. The material sequenced was PBMCs. The clonotype was recovered from a woman in her sixties or seventies with lung cancer.

This receptor carries the CDR3 CASNPGDIAYEQYF. The sequenced DNA: TGCGCCAGCAATCCCGGGGACATTGCCTACGAGCAGTACTTC. Recombination connected TRBV5-1 to TRBJ2-7, with TRBD1 perhaps the D gene, on 6 matching bases. The CDR3 measures 14 amino acids from cysteine to phenylalanine. Only the CDR3 DNA stays, 42 bases, in frame from base 1. The junction shows trimming of 6 bases on V and 2 bases on J, plus 15 bases between the germline ends. The germline V gene specifies SGHRS as CDR1 and YFSETQ as CDR2.